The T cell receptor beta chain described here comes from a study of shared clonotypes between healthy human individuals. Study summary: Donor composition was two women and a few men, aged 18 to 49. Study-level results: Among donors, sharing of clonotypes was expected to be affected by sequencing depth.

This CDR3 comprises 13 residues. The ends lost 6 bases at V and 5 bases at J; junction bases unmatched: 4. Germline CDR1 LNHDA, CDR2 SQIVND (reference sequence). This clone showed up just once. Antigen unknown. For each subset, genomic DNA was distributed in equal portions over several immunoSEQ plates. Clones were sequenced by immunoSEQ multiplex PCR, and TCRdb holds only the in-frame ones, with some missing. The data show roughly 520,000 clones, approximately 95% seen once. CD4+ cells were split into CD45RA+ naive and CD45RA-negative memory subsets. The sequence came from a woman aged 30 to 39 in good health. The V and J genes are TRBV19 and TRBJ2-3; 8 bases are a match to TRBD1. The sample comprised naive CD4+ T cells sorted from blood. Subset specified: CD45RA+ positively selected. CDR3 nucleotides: TGTGCCAGTAGGGCAGGGGGCCTAGATACGCAGTATTTT. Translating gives CASRAGGLDTQYF.